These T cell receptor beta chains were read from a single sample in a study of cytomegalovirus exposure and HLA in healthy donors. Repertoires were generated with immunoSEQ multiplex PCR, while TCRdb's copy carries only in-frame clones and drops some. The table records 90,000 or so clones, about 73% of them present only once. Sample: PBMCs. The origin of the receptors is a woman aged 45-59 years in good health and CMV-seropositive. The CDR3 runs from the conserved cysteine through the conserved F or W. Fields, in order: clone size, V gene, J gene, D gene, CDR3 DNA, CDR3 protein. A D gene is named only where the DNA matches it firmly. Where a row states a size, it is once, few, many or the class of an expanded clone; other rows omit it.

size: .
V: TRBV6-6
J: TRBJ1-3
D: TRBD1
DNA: TGTGCCAGCACCCAAGGGACAGGGCGGAACACCATATATTTT
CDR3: CASTQGTGRNTIYF

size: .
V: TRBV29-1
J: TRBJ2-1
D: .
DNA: TGCAGCCACCGCGGTGGGGCCTCATCCCCCCCAGGGCCGGGGGTTACTATCAATAATGAGCAGTTCTTC
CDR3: CSHRGGASSPPGPGVTINNEQFF

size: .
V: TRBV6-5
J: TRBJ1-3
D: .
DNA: TGTGCCAGCAGGACGGGTGGAAACACCATATATTTT
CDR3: CASRTGGNTIYF

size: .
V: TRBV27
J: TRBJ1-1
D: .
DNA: TGTGCCAGCCAAGGGGTTCAGAGATTGAACACTGAAGCTTTCTTT
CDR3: CASQGVQRLNTEAFF

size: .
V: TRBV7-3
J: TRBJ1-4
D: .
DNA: TGTGCCAGCAGCCCTACGGGTTCGGGGAATGAAAAACTGTTTTTT
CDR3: CASSPTGSGNEKLFF

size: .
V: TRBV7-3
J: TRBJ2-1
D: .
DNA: TGTGCCAGCAGAGAGCAGCCTTCGGGTGAGCAGTTCTTC
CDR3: CASREQPSGEQFF

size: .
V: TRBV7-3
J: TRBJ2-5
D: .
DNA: TGTGCCAGCAGCTTAATGGCGCGGGAAGAGACCCAGTACTTC
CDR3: CASSLMAREETQYF

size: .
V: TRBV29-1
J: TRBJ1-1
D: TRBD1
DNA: TGCAGCGTTGGAGGCGGGACAGGGTTATTGAACACTGAAGCTTTCTTT
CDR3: CSVGGGTGLLNTEAFF

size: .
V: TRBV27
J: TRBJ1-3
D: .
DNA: TGTGCCAGCAGTTTGAGTGGAGCTGGAAACACCATATATTTT
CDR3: CASSLSGAGNTIYF

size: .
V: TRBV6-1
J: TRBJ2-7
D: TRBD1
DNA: TGTGCCAGCAGAGGACAGGTTTTTATCGACGAGCAGTACTTC
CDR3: CASRGQVFIDEQYF

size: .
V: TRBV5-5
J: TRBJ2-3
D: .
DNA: TGTGCCAGCAGCTCGACAGCAGATACGCAGTATTTT
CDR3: CASSSTADTQYF

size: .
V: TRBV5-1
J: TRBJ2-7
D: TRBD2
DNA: TGCGCCAGCAGCCCCGGGGGGTCCCAGGTCCACGAGCAGTACTTC
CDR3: CASSPGGSQVHEQYF

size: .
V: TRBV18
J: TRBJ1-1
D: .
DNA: TGTGCCAGCACTCGCTCGGGGAGCCAAAACACTGAAGCTTTCTTT
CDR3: CASTRSGSQNTEAFF

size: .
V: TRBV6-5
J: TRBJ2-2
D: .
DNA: TGTGCCAGCAGTTACTCGGCAGGAGGGAGTACCGGGCAGCTGTTTTTT
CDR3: CASSYSAGGSTGQLFF

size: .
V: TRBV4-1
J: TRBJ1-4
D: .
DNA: TGCGCCAGCAGCCCTGGGACAAGTAATGAAAAACTGTTTTTT
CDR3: CASSPGTSNEKLFF

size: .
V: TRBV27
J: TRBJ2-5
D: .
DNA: TGTGCCAGCAGTCGGCGGTTCGTAACGGGGGAACAAGAGACCCAGTACTTC
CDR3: CASSRRFVTGEQETQYF

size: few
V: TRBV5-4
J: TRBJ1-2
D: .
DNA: TGTGCCAGCAGCTTGGACAGCATTTATGGCTACACCTTC
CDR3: CASSLDSIYGYTF

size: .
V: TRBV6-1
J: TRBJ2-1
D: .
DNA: TGTGCCAGCGACGCCGGAGTGGTAAATGAGCAGTTCTTC
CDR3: CASDAGVVNEQFF

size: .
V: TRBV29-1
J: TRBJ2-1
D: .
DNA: TGCAGCGTTGTTGGTCAACTCACTCAAAATAACAGGGTCGGAGGCTCCTACAATGAGCAGTTCTTC
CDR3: CSVVGQLTQNNRVGGSYNEQFF

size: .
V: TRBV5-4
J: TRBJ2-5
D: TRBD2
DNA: TGTGCCAGCAGCTTAGCGGGAGGGCCCGGGACCCAGTACTTC
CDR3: CASSLAGGPGTQYF

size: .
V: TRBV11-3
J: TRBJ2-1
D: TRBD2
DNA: TGTGCCAGCAGCTTAGGACTAGCGGGAGTCCGGGAGCAGTTCTTC
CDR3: CASSLGLAGVREQFF

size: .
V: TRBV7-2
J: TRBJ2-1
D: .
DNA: TGTGCCAGCACCCAAACTACAGAGCAGTTCTTC
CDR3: CASTQTTEQFF

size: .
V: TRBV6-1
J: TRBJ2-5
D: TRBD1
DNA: TGTGCCAGCAACGACAGGGCATTGGAGGAGACCCAGTACTTC
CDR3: CASNDRALEETQYF

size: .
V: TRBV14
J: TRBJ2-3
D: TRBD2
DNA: TGTGCCAGCAGCCGTAGCGGGAGGGCCGTGGATACGCAGTATTTT
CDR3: CASSRSGRAVDTQYF

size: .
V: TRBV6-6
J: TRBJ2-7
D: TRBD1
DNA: TGTGCCAGCAGTTACGGACAGGGGGTCTACGAGCAGTACTTC
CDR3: CASSYGQGVYEQYF

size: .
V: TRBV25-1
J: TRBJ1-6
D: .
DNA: TGTGCCAGCAGTAGTGGGCAAAATTCACCCCTCCACTTT
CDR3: CASSSGQNSPLHF

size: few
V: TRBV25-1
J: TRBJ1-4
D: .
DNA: TGTGCCAGCAGTGGCGGGGAAAAACTGTTTTTT
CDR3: CASSGGEKLFF

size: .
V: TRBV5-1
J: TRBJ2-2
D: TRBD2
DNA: TGCGCCAGCAGCTTGGCTGCTAGCGGGAACACCGGGGAGCTGTTTTTT
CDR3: CASSLAASGNTGELFF

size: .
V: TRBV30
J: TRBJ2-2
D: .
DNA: TGTTCTCTTGGCTCGAACACCGGGGAGCTGTTTTTT
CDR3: CSLGSNTGELFF

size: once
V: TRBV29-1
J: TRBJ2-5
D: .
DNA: TGCAGCGTTCTAGTTGGAGAGACCCAGTACTTC
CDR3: CSVLVGETQYF

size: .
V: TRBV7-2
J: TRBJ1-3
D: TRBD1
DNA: TGTGCCAGCAGCCCCCCCAGGGGGCAGAGGGGAAACACCATATATTTT
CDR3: CASSPPRGQRGNTIYF

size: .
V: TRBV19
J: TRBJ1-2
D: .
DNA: TGTGCCAGTAGTAGTCGGGGGGCCTATTATGGCTACACCTTC
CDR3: CASSSRGAYYGYTF

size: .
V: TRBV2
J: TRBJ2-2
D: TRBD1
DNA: TGTGCCAGCAGTCGGACAGGGGGCAATTCCGGGGAGCTGTTTTTT
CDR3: CASSRTGGNSGELFF

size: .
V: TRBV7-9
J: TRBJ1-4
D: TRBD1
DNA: TGTGCCAGCAGCGGGGGACAGAGAAATGAAAAACTGTTTTTT
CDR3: CASSGGQRNEKLFF

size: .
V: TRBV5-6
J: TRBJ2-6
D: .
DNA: TGTGCCAGCAGCGCGGGGGCGGGTGTGGCCAACGTCCTGACTTTC
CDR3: CASSAGAGVANVLTF